This T cell receptor (beta chain) is drawn from a study of T cells in Graves' hyperthyroidism and ophthalmopathy. Study overall: Blood from the periphery was taken at initial diagnosis, before any treatment. Overall study findings and caveats: Most expanded thyroid clonotypes above 0.001 recurred in blood. Model-based prediction identified ophthalmopathy a median roughly 5.9 months prior to its onset.

CDR1 and CDR2 from the germline V gene are MDHEN and SYDVKM. The V segment lost 4 bases and the J segment 4 bases; nucleotides outside the gene matches: 7. This CDR3 spans 16 amino acids. From RNA transcripts, TCR beta CDR3 regions were amplified. During a first-round RT-PCR of the TCR CDR3, the HTBI primer set was used. TCRdb itself ran the multiplex PCR reads through MiXCR, one entry per CDR3 protein. The sample carries about 640,000 distinct CDR3 sequences, around 20% recorded once. As to this clonotype: The antigen remains unidentified.

Material: blood. The receptor comes from a man aged 25-40 years with Graves' ophthalmopathy. This chain uses TRBV28 with TRBJ2-7; 13 bases are shared with TRBD2. As DNA, the CDR3 is TGTGCCAGCAGTTGGTTACCGGGACTAGCGGGATACGAGCAGTACTTC. It is translated as CASSWLPGLAGYEQYF.